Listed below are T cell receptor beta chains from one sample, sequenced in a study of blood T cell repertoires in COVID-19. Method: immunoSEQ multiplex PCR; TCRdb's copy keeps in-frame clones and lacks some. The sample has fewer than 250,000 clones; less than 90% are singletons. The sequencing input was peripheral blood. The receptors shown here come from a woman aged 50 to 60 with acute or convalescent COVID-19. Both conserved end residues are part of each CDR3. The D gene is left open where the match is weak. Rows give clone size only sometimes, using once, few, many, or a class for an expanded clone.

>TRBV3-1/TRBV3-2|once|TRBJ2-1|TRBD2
CASSPDQTSGSYYNEQFF
TGTGCCAGCAGCCCCGACCAGACTAGCGGGAGCTACTACAATGAGCAGTTCTTC
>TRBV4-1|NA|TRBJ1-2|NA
CASSPNQGGFNYGYTF
TGCGCCAGCAGCCCTAATCAGGGAGGCTTTAACTATGGCTACACCTTC
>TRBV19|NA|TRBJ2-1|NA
CASSIVGGAAYNEQFF
TGTGCCAGTAGTATAGTAGGGGGAGCGGCCTACAATGAGCAGTTCTTC
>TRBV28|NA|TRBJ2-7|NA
CASRSSGGSYEQYF
TGTGCCAGCAGATCCTCCGGGGGTTCCTACGAGCAGTACTTC
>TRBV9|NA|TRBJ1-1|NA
CASSAGGTLEAFF
TGTGCCAGCAGCGCCGGAGGGACCCTTGAAGCTTTCTTT
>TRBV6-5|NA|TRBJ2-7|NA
CASSFTGQQYF
TGTGCCAGCAGTTTTACAGGGCAGCAGTACTTC
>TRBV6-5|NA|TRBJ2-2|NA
CASSPRTGTGELFF
TGTGCCAGCAGCCCCAGAACAGGGACCGGGGAGCTGTTTTTT
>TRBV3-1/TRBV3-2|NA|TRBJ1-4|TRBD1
CASSQDPTGYDEKLFF
TGTGCCAGCAGCCAAGACCCGACAGGGTACGATGAAAAACTGTTTTTT
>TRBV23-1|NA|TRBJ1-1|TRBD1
CASSQYRGRSTEAFF
TGCGCCAGCAGTCAATACAGGGGGCGGAGCACTGAAGCTTTCTTT
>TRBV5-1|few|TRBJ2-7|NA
CASSKTVAYEQYF
TGCGCCAGCAGCAAGACAGTCGCCTACGAGCAGTACTTC
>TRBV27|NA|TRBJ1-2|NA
CASSLRGGIYGYTF
TGTGCCAGCAGTTTGCGGGGGGGGATCTATGGCTACACCTTC